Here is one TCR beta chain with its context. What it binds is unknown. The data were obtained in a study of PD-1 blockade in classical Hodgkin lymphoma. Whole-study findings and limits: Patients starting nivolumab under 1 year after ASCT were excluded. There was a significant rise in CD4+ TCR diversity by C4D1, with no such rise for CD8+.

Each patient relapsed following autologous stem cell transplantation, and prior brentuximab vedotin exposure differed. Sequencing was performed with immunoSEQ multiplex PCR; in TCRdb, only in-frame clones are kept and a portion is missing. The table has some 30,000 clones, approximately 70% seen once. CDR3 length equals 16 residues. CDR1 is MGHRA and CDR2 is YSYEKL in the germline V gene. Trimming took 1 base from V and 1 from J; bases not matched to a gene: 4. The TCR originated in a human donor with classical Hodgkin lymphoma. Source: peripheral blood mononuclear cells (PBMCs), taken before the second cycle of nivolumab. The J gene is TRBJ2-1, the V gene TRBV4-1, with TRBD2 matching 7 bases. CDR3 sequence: CASSQGLSGSYNEQFF. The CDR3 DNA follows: TGCGCCAGCAGCCAAGGACTTAGCGGGTCCTACAATGAGCAGTTCTTC.